This T cell receptor beta chain was observed in a study of OX40 agonist ivuxolimab in advanced cancers. Study background: Three individuals attained partial responses, comprising one hepatocellular carcinoma case and two cutaneous melanoma cases.

V was trimmed by 5 bases and J by 8 bases, leaving 19 bases between them. The CDR3 contains 15 residues. Germline V lookup: CDR1 SGHTA, CDR2 FQGTGA. Study-level findings and limits: The expanded peripheral T cells' antigen specificity was not determined.

Only in-frame clones appear in the TCRdb table, and some are missing; sequencing was by immunoSEQ multiplex PCR. The sample lists some 70,000 clones; approximately 90% were seen once. This clone was detected a few times. The antigen is unknown. The chain couples TRBV7-3 to TRBJ2-1; D is undetermined. This clonotype was sampled from an adult with an advanced solid tumor such as melanoma, head and neck, liver or kidney cancer. The sequencing here drew on CD4+ or CD8+ T cells sorted from blood, taken in a trial of the OX40 agonist ivuxolimab. For the CDR3, the DNA is TGTGCCAGCAGCCCCGGCTACCCTAACACACATGAGCAGTTCTTC. Translating gives CASSPGYPNTHEQFF.